The source of this TCR beta chain is a study of blood T cell repertoires in COVID-19. As for the study in general: COVID-19 samples collected from the United States, Italy and Spain covered acute and convalescent phases.

Authors' processing steps: Estimates of nucleated cell counts were drawn from the amplification of reference gene primers. Libraries were prepared by immunoSEQ multiplex PCR; TCRdb keeps only in-frame clonotypes and omits some of them. V, J and clone size are taken as reported in that table, and D and trimming were inferred from the DNA itself. The table lists hundreds of thousands of clones, approximately 80% of them singletons. Participants were aged about 18 to 100 years from around 25 US areas. Cohorts were based on clinical histories the participants reported. The CDR3 spans 13 residues. Per the germline V gene, CDR1 is SGHTA and CDR2 is FQGTGA. V lost 5 bases, J lost 4 bases, and 11 bases lay in between.

V gene TRBV7-3 combines with J gene TRBJ1-1; weak D call: TRBD1 (5 bases). The receptor was derived from a man aged 25 to 40 with acute COVID-19. The sample was PBMCs or T cells enriched from blood (not recorded which). The CDR3 reads CASSHGGSTEAFF. The CDR3 region has the DNA TGTGCCAGCAGCCACGGGGGATCCACTGAAGCTTTCTTT.